This entry describes one TCR beta chain. Sequencing was performed with immunoSEQ multiplex PCR; in TCRdb, only in-frame clones are kept and a portion is missing. The sample holds hundreds of thousands of clones; around 87% are singletons and the top ten take roughly 0.0086%. The source of the sample is a study of shared T cell receptors in the human thymus. The CDR3 is made up of 17 amino acids. The germline V and J ends were trimmed by 3 bases and 0 bases, with 17 bases remaining between them. Germline-derived CDR1 and CDR2 are SEHNR and FQNEAQ (reference sequence). These data were likewise used in another study, on human thymus T cells. This second report adds: Thymus pieces cut out during corrective heart surgery were the tissue that was used.

The sequenced sample was thymocytes. The sequence derives from a boy younger than two with a congenital heart defect. The chain links TRBV7-9 to TRBJ1-1, with D possibly TRBD1 on 5 matching bases. The CDR3 nucleotides are TGTGCCAGCAGCTTTGGGGTCGAGGGACTTATGAACACTGAAGCTTTCTTT. Translated, it gives CASSFGVEGLMNTEAFF.